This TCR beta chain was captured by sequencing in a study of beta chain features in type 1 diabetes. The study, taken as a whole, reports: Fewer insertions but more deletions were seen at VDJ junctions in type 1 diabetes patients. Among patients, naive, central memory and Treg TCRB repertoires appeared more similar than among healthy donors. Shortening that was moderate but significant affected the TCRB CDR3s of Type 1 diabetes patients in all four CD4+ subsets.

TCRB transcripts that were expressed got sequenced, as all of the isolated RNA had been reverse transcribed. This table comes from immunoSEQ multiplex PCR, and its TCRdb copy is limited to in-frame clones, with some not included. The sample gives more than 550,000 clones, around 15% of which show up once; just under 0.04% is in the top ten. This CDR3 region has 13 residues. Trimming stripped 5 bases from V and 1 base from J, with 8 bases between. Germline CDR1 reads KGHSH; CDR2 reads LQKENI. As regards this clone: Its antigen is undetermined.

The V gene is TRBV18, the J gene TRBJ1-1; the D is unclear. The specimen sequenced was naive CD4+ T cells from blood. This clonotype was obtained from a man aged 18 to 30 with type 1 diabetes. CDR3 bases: TGTGCCAGCTCAGATGGCCGGAACACTGAAGCTTTCTTT. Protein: CASSDGRNTEAFF.